A selection of T cell receptor beta chains follows, all from one sample in a study of T cell responses to AZD1222 COVID-19 vaccine. The repertoire was sequenced with immunoSEQ multiplex PCR; TCRdb's copy has only in-frame clones and lacks some. The repertoire holds approximately 130,000 clones, about 94% seen once, with 0.91% in the top ten. Source: peripheral blood, taken on day 0 of AZD1222 vaccination. These receptors were obtained from an adult in good health. CDR3s include the opening cysteine and the closing phenylalanine or tryptophan. The order of the fields is V gene, J gene, clone size, D gene, CDR3 protein, CDR3 DNA. The D gene is left open where the match is weak. Size is stated for part of the rows, as once, few or many counts, or as a class when the clone is expanded.

TRBV6-5	TRBJ1-5	NA	TRBD1	CASTAGQGNWQPQHF	TGTGCCAGCACTGCTGGACAGGGGAATTGGCAGCCCCAGCATTTT
TRBV5-8	TRBJ2-5	NA	NA	CASSLGMQETQYF	TGTGCCAGCAGCTTGGGAATGCAAGAGACCCAGTACTTC
TRBV7-2	TRBJ1-2	NA	NA	CASSSPERSNYGYTF	TGTGCCAGCAGCAGCCCGGAACGAAGCAACTATGGCTACACCTTC
TRBV10-1	TRBJ1-1	NA	NA	CASSGTASNFGTEAFF	TGCGCCAGCAGTGGGACAGCCTCGAACTTCGGTACTGAAGCTTTCTTT
TRBV5-1	TRBJ1-3	few	TRBD1	CASSPGQGASSGNTIYF	TGCGCCAGCAGTCCAGGACAGGGGGCCTCATCTGGAAACACCATATATTTT
TRBV12-5	TRBJ1-2	NA	NA	CASGLGQGGDYGYTF	TGTGCTAGTGGTTTGGGGCAGGGAGGGGACTATGGCTACACCTTC
TRBV6-5	TRBJ2-3	NA	NA	CASSYEGGPTDTQYF	TGTGCCAGCAGTTACGAAGGTGGACCCACAGATACGCAGTATTTT
TRBV10-2	TRBJ2-5	NA	NA	CASSERLAGTQYF	TGCGCCAGCAGTGAACGGCTAGCAGGGACCCAGTACTTC
TRBV9	TRBJ1-4	NA	NA	CASSGPNEKLFF	TGTGCCAGCAGTGGCCCGAATGAAAAACTGTTTTTT
TRBV3-1/TRBV3-2	TRBJ1-1	NA	NA	CASSQVAGNTEAFF	TGTGCCAGCAGCCAAGTCGCCGGGAACACTGAAGCTTTCTTT
TRBV4-1	TRBJ1-3	NA	NA	CASSHGSGRAPTGNTIYF	TGCGCCAGCAGCCATGGAAGCGGGAGGGCGCCGACTGGAAACACCATATATTTT
TRBV9	TRBJ1-2	NA	TRBD1	CASSAWQGASYGYTF	TGTGCCAGCAGCGCATGGCAGGGGGCCAGCTATGGCTACACCTTC
TRBV27	TRBJ1-4	NA	NA	CASSLQGRSNEKLFF	TGTGCCAGCAGTTTACAAGGACGGTCTAATGAAAAACTGTTTTTT
TRBV5-8	TRBJ2-7	NA	NA	CASSLGPWTEQYF	TGTGCCAGCAGCTTGGGCCCCTGGACCGAGCAGTACTTC
TRBV5-4	TRBJ2-3	NA	TRBD1	CASSSDRGNTDTQYF	TGTGCCAGCAGCTCGGACAGGGGTAACACAGATACGCAGTATTTT
TRBV11-2	TRBJ1-1	NA	NA	CASSLAGASEAFF	TGTGCCAGCAGCTTAGCAGGGGCCTCTGAAGCTTTCTTT